A selection of T cell receptor beta chains follows, all from one sample in a study of blood T cell repertoires in COVID-19. Sequencing was performed with immunoSEQ multiplex PCR; in TCRdb, only in-frame clones are kept and a portion is missing. The data show around 150,000 clones, with around 83% seen just once and 8.3% held by the top ten. Input material: peripheral blood. The receptors were gathered from a woman in her sixties with COVID-19, enrolled during active disease. The CDR3 runs from the conserved cysteine through the conserved F or W. The order of the fields is J gene, clone size, D gene, V gene, CDR3 DNA, CDR3 protein. A D gene is named only where the DNA matches it firmly. Size values are once, few and many counts, or a class for expanded clones, and some rows have none.

j_call: TRBJ2-1
clone_size: .
d_call: TRBD2
v_call: TRBV4-2
cdr3_nt: TGTGCCAGCAGCCAATTAACCGGGACTAGCGGGACGAATGAGCAGTTCTTC
cdr3_aa: CASSQLTGTSGTNEQFF

j_call: TRBJ1-1
clone_size: .
d_call: TRBD1
v_call: TRBV2
cdr3_nt: TGTGCCAGCATCACAGGGGGCTGGGACACTGAAGCTTTCTTT
cdr3_aa: CASITGGWDTEAFF

j_call: TRBJ1-4
clone_size: .
d_call: TRBD1
v_call: TRBV6-6
cdr3_nt: TGTGCCAGCAGCACGACAGGGGGCGAGGAAAAACTGTTTTTT
cdr3_aa: CASSTTGGEEKLFF

j_call: TRBJ2-3
clone_size: .
d_call: .
v_call: TRBV5-6
cdr3_nt: TGTGCCAGCAGAACTAGCACGTACACAGATACGCAGTATTTT
cdr3_aa: CASRTSTYTDTQYF

j_call: TRBJ2-1
clone_size: .
d_call: TRBD2
v_call: TRBV5-1
cdr3_nt: TGCGCCAGCAGCTTGGGTATGGAGAGTGGGAGGGGCTTTAATGAGCAGTTCTTC
cdr3_aa: CASSLGMESGRGFNEQFF

j_call: TRBJ1-5
clone_size: .
d_call: TRBD1
v_call: TRBV2
cdr3_nt: TGTGCCACGCGCCAGGAACAGGGGAATCAGCCCCAGCATTTT
cdr3_aa: CATRQEQGNQPQHF

j_call: TRBJ1-5
clone_size: .
d_call: TRBD1
v_call: TRBV7-9
cdr3_nt: TGTGCCAGCAGCCCGACAGGGTTGAGCAATCAGCCCCAGCATTTT
cdr3_aa: CASSPTGLSNQPQHF

j_call: TRBJ1-1
clone_size: .
d_call: .
v_call: TRBV10-3
cdr3_nt: TGTGCCATCAGTGTGGGCGGGGACACTGAAGCTTTCTTT
cdr3_aa: CAISVGGDTEAFF

j_call: TRBJ1-2
clone_size: .
d_call: .
v_call: TRBV6-5
cdr3_nt: TGTGCCAGCAGTTACTGGCAGGGGAATGGCTACACCTTC
cdr3_aa: CASSYWQGNGYTF

j_call: TRBJ1-4
clone_size: few
d_call: .
v_call: TRBV6-5
cdr3_nt: TGTGCCAGCAGTTACCGAGGAGCAACTAATGAAAAACTGTTTTTT
cdr3_aa: CASSYRGATNEKLFF

j_call: TRBJ2-2
clone_size: .
d_call: .
v_call: TRBV3-1/TRBV3-2
cdr3_nt: TGTGCCAGCAGCCAAGCCCTAAAGAGTACGGGCGGGGAGCTGTTTTTT
cdr3_aa: CASSQALKSTGGELFF

j_call: TRBJ1-6
clone_size: .
d_call: .
v_call: TRBV6-5
cdr3_nt: TGTGCCAGCAGCCCCGCCCCTGTAGCCCCCCTCCACTTT
cdr3_aa: CASSPAPVAPLHF

j_call: TRBJ1-1
clone_size: .
d_call: .
v_call: TRBV21-1
cdr3_nt: TGTGCCAGTCCGACCGGAGTTGACGCTTTCTTT
cdr3_aa: CASPTGVDAFF

j_call: TRBJ1-2
clone_size: .
d_call: TRBD1
v_call: TRBV3-1/TRBV3-2
cdr3_nt: TGTGCCAGCAGCCAAGGGGCCGGGACAGCTCATGGCTACACCTTC
cdr3_aa: CASSQGAGTAHGYTF

j_call: TRBJ1-2
clone_size: .
d_call: TRBD1
v_call: TRBV5-8
cdr3_nt: TGTGCCAGCAGCCCCCGGGACAGGAATAGCTACACCTTC
cdr3_aa: CASSPRDRNSYTF

j_call: TRBJ2-3
clone_size: .
d_call: TRBD2
v_call: TRBV18
cdr3_nt: TGTGCCAGCTCACCCGAAAAGCTAGCGGGATCTGTAGATACGCAGTATTTT
cdr3_aa: CASSPEKLAGSVDTQYF

j_call: TRBJ1-4
clone_size: .
d_call: .
v_call: TRBV5-1
cdr3_nt: TGCGCCAGCAGCTTGGGGGGCCCGAATGAAAAACTGTTTTTT
cdr3_aa: CASSLGGPNEKLFF

j_call: TRBJ1-2
clone_size: few
d_call: .
v_call: TRBV6-1
cdr3_nt: TGTGCCAGCAGTGATCCCTGGGGCAGGGTGGTTGGCTACACCTTC
cdr3_aa: CASSDPWGRVVGYTF

j_call: TRBJ1-6
clone_size: .
d_call: TRBD1
v_call: TRBV5-4
cdr3_nt: TGTGCCACCAGACAGGGGGTTTCCTATAATTCACCCCTCCACTTT
cdr3_aa: CATRQGVSYNSPLHF

j_call: TRBJ1-5
clone_size: .
d_call: TRBD1
v_call: TRBV19
cdr3_nt: TGTGCCAGTAGTCCTCGCCTGGACAGGGGAGGCAATCAGCCCCAGCATTTT
cdr3_aa: CASSPRLDRGGNQPQHF

j_call: TRBJ2-3
clone_size: .
d_call: .
v_call: TRBV3-1/TRBV3-2
cdr3_nt: TGTGCCAGCAGCCCCTACCTCACTAGCACAGATACGCAGTATTTT
cdr3_aa: CASSPYLTSTDTQYF

j_call: TRBJ2-1
clone_size: .
d_call: .
v_call: TRBV30
cdr3_nt: TGTGCCTGGAGTCTCCCGGGATATTCAAAGTTCTTC
cdr3_aa: CAWSLPGYSKFF

j_call: TRBJ1-5
clone_size: .
d_call: TRBD1
v_call: TRBV6-5
cdr3_nt: TGTGCCAGCAGTTCGAGGACAGGGGTGGGACAGCCCCAGCATTTT
cdr3_aa: CASSSRTGVGQPQHF

j_call: TRBJ1-5
clone_size: .
d_call: .
v_call: TRBV2
cdr3_nt: TGTGCCAGCAACCTGGGGGGGGATCAGCCCCAGCATTTT
cdr3_aa: CASNLGGDQPQHF

j_call: TRBJ1-1
clone_size: .
d_call: .
v_call: TRBV5-1
cdr3_nt: TGCGCCAGCAGCTTGGGCTACAGAATTGAAGCTTTCTTT
cdr3_aa: CASSLGYRIEAFF

j_call: TRBJ1-2
clone_size: few
d_call: .
v_call: TRBV19
cdr3_nt: TGTGCCAGTAGTATTGACGGGTCCGGGGGCTACACCTTC
cdr3_aa: CASSIDGSGGYTF

j_call: TRBJ2-6
clone_size: once
d_call: TRBD1
v_call: TRBV6-2/TRBV6-3
cdr3_nt: TGTGCCAGCAGCTCGGGACAGATCGCCTCTGGGGCCAACGTCCTGACTTTC
cdr3_aa: CASSSGQIASGANVLTF

j_call: TRBJ2-3
clone_size: once
d_call: TRBD2
v_call: TRBV25-1
cdr3_nt: TGTGCCAGCAGTGATACTAGCGGATTAGGAGATACGCAGTATTTT
cdr3_aa: CASSDTSGLGDTQYF

j_call: TRBJ2-3
clone_size: .
d_call: TRBD1
v_call: TRBV10-1
cdr3_nt: TGCGCCAGCAGTGGAGTGACCATAGCGGACAGGGGGCGCGACCTTACAGATACGCAGTATTTT
cdr3_aa: CASSGVTIADRGRDLTDTQYF

j_call: TRBJ2-2
clone_size: few
d_call: .
v_call: TRBV3-1/TRBV3-2
cdr3_nt: TGTGCCAGCAGCCAAGACGCAGGGATTGGCTGGGCCGGGGAGCTGTTTTTT
cdr3_aa: CASSQDAGIGWAGELFF

j_call: TRBJ2-7
clone_size: .
d_call: TRBD2
v_call: TRBV6-1
cdr3_nt: TGTGCCAGCAGTGATTTTGCGGGAGGTTACGAGCAGTACTTC
cdr3_aa: CASSDFAGGYEQYF

j_call: TRBJ1-3
clone_size: .
d_call: .
v_call: TRBV20-1
cdr3_nt: TGCAGTGCTAGTCATTCGGGGTCAGGCATGGTAGGAAACACCATATATTTT
cdr3_aa: CSASHSGSGMVGNTIYF

j_call: TRBJ2-3
clone_size: .
d_call: .
v_call: TRBV5-1
cdr3_nt: TGCGCCAGCAGTTTTTCAGGGGAAGCTCGCACAGATACGCAGTATTTT
cdr3_aa: CASSFSGEARTDTQYF

j_call: TRBJ1-4
clone_size: .
d_call: .
v_call: TRBV27
cdr3_nt: TGTGCCTCTAGGGGGTGGGCTAATGAAAAACTGTTTTTT
cdr3_aa: CASRGWANEKLFF

j_call: TRBJ2-1
clone_size: .
d_call: TRBD1
v_call: TRBV18
cdr3_nt: TGTGCCAGCTCACCCAGGCGGACAGGGTCGAACTACAATGAGCAGTTCTTC
cdr3_aa: CASSPRRTGSNYNEQFF

j_call: TRBJ1-5
clone_size: .
d_call: .
v_call: TRBV9
cdr3_nt: TGTGCCAGCAGCGTAGCTTCTTGGAGGGGCCATCAGCCCCAGCATTTT
cdr3_aa: CASSVASWRGHQPQHF

j_call: TRBJ1-5
clone_size: .
d_call: TRBD1
v_call: TRBV18
cdr3_nt: TGTGCCAGCTCTCTGGGACAGGGGGAACATCAGCCCCAGCATTTT
cdr3_aa: CASSLGQGEHQPQHF

j_call: TRBJ1-1
clone_size: .
d_call: .
v_call: TRBV3-1/TRBV3-2
cdr3_nt: TGTGCCAGCAGCCGAGCGCTTAACACTGAAGCTTTCTTT
cdr3_aa: CASSRALNTEAFF

j_call: TRBJ1-5
clone_size: .
d_call: .
v_call: TRBV27
cdr3_nt: TGTGCCAGCAGTTTAGGAGGGTTCGGGCAGCCCCAGCATTTT
cdr3_aa: CASSLGGFGQPQHF

j_call: TRBJ1-4
clone_size: .
d_call: TRBD1
v_call: TRBV5-6
cdr3_nt: TGTGCCAGCAGCTTAGGGGCCGGGACAGGTGGGGAAAAACTGTTTTTT
cdr3_aa: CASSLGAGTGGEKLFF

j_call: TRBJ1-4
clone_size: once
d_call: .
v_call: TRBV2
cdr3_nt: TGTGCCAGCAGTGAGTCCCGGGGAGAACGTGAAAAACTGTTTTTT
cdr3_aa: CASSESRGEREKLFF

j_call: TRBJ1-1
clone_size: .
d_call: .
v_call: TRBV6-5
cdr3_nt: TGTGCCAGCAGCGGAGGCGAGAATCTGAACACTGAAGCTTTCTTT
cdr3_aa: CASSGGENLNTEAFF

j_call: TRBJ1-1
clone_size: .
d_call: TRBD1
v_call: TRBV3-1/TRBV3-2
cdr3_nt: TGTGCCAGCAGCGTATCCCAACAGGGGGCCTCTGAAGCTTTCTTT
cdr3_aa: CASSVSQQGASEAFF

j_call: TRBJ2-2
clone_size: .
d_call: TRBD2
v_call: TRBV6-5
cdr3_nt: TGTGCCAGCTATCTACTAGCGGGAGTTCCCGGGGAGCTGTTTTTT
cdr3_aa: CASYLLAGVPGELFF

j_call: TRBJ1-1
clone_size: .
d_call: TRBD1
v_call: TRBV7-9
cdr3_nt: TGTGCCAGCAGCTACGGACAGGGCGAAGCTTTCTTT
cdr3_aa: CASSYGQGEAFF

j_call: TRBJ2-7
clone_size: .
d_call: TRBD1
v_call: TRBV5-1
cdr3_nt: TGCGCCAGCAGCCGAGGACAGGGGTACGGCGAGCAGTACTTC
cdr3_aa: CASSRGQGYGEQYF

j_call: TRBJ1-1
clone_size: .
d_call: .
v_call: TRBV18
cdr3_nt: TGTGCCAGCTCACCGGATGCGGGGAACGTGGCTTTCTTT
cdr3_aa: CASSPDAGNVAFF

j_call: TRBJ2-3
clone_size: .
d_call: TRBD1
v_call: TRBV7-3
cdr3_nt: TGTGCCAGCAGCTACGGGACAGGGGGCACAGATACGCAGTATTTT
cdr3_aa: CASSYGTGGTDTQYF

j_call: TRBJ2-5
clone_size: once
d_call: TRBD1
v_call: TRBV11-1
cdr3_nt: TGTGCCAGCAGACAGGGGAGAGAGACCCAGTACTTC
cdr3_aa: CASRQGRETQYF